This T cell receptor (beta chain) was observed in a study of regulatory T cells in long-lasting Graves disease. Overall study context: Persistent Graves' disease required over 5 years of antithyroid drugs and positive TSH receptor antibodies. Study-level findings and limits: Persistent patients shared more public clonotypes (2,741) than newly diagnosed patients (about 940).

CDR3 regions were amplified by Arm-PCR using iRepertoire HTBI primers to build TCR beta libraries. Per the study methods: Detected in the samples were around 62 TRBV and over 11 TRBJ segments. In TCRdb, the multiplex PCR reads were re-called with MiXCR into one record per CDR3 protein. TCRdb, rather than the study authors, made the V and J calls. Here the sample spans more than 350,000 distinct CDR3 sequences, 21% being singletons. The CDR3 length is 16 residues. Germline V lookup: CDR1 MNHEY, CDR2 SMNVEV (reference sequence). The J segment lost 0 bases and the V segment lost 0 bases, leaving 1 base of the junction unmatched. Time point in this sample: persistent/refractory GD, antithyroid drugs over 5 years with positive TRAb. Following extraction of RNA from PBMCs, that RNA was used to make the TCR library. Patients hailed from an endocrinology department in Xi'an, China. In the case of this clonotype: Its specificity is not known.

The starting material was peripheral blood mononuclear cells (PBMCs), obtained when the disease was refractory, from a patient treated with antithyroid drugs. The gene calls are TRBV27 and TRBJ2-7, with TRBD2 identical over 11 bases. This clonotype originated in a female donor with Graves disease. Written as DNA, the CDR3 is TGTGCCAGCAGTTTATCCGGACTAGCGGGCTCCTACGAGCAGTACTTC. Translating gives CASSLSGLAGSYEQYF.